The clone carrying this T cell receptor (beta chain) was detected only a few times. Its cognate antigen is unknown. The data were taken from a study of regulatory T cells in long-lasting Graves disease. Whole-study results and caveats: TCR diversity was lower in persistent Graves' patients than in newly diagnosed ones. Patients with persistent disease showed a bias toward TRBV28, TRBJ1-2 and TRBJ2-5.

Through Arm-PCR of CDR3 regions and iRepertoire HTBI primers, TCR beta libraries were built. TCRdb itself ran the multiplex PCR reads through MiXCR, one entry per CDR3 protein. The sample lists 350,000 to 500,000 distinct CDR3 sequences; 16% were seen once. Per the germline V gene, CDR1 is LGHDT and CDR2 is YNNKEL (reference sequence). CDR3 size: 14 residues. V dropped 2 bases and J dropped 9 bases, with 16 bases sitting between them. As to time point: newly diagnosed GD, antithyroid drugs for less than 3 months. Scientists built the TCR library using RNA that was extracted from PBMCs. American Thyroid Association guidelines defined Graves' disease diagnosis. These same records also appear under a second study, on T cells in Graves' hyperthyroidism and ophthalmopathy. From that report: In blood, most of the thyroid clonotypes expanded above 0.001 were also present.

The sample here was peripheral blood mononuclear cells (PBMCs), taken at new diagnosis, from a patient treated with antithyroid drugs. This chain connects TRBV3-1 to TRBJ2-5; a possible D gene is TRBD1 (5 bases). The clonotype was recovered from a woman under 30 with Graves disease. Written as DNA, the CDR3 is TGTGCCAGCAGCCAAATCAATTTATCAGGGTCCCAGTACTTC. This encodes CASSQINLSGSQYF.